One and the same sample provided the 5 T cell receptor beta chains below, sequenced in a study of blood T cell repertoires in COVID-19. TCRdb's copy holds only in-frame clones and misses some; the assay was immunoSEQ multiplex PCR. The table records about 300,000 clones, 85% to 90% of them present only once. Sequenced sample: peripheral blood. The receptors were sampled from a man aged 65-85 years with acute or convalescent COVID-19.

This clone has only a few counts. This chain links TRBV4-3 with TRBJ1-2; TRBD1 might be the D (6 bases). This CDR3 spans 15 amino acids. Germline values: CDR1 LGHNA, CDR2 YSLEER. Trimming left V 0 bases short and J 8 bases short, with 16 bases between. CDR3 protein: CASSQDRSQGRGYTF. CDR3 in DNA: TGCGCCAGCAGCCAAGATCGGAGTCAGGGGCGGGGCTACACCTTC.

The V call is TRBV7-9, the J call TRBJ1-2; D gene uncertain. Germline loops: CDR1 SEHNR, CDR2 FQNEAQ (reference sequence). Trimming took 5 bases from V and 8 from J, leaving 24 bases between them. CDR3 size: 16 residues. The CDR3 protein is CASSRNTDGLSGGYTF. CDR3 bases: TGTGCCAGCAGCCGAAATACGGACGGCCTGTCGGGGGGCTACACCTTC.

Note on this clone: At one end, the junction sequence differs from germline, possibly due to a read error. CDR3 nucleotide sequence: TGTGCCAACAGCGCGTTACTAGCGGGGGAGCAGTACTTC. It is translated as CANSALLAGEQYF. The J gene is TRBJ2-7, the V gene TRBV11-2; TRBD2 matches at 10 bases. The length of the CDR3 is 13 residues. Germline-derived CDR1 and CDR2 are SGHAT and FQNNGV.

As DNA, the CDR3 is TGTGCCAGTAAAGGAGCGGGGGGGCTCTACAATGAGCAGTTCTTC. Its translation is CASKGAGGLYNEQFF. V and J are TRBV19 and TRBJ2-1; 10 positions agree with TRBD2. The CDR3 is 15 amino acids. Germline values: CDR1 LNHDA, CDR2 SQIVND (reference sequence). V lost 7 bases, J lost 3 bases, and 6 bases stayed unmatched.

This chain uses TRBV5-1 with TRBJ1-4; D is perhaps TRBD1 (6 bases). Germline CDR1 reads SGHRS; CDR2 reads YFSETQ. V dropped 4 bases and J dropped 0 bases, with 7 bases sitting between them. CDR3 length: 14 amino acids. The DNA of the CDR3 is TGCGCCAGCAGCAGGACAGCAACTAATGAAAAACTGTTTTTT. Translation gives CASSRTATNEKLFF.